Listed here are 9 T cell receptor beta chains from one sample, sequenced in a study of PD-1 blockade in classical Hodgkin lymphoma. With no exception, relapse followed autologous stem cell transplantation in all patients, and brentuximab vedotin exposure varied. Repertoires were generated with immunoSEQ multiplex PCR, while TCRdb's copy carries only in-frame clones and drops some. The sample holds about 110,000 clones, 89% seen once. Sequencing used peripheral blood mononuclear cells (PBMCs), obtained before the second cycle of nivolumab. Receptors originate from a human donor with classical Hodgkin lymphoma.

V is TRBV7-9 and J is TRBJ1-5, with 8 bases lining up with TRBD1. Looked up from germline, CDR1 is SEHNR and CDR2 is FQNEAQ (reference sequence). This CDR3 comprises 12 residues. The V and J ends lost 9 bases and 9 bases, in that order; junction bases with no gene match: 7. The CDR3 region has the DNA TGTGCCAGTGACAGGGGAGTAGGGCCCCAGCATTTT. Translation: CASDRGVGPQHF.

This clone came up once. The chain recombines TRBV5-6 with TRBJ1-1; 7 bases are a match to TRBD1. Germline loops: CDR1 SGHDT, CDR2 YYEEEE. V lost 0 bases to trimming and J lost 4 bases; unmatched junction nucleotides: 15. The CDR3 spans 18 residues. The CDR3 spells CASSLDPYRWDSGTEAFF. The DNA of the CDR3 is TGTGCCAGCAGCTTGGACCCTTACCGATGGGACAGCGGCACTGAAGCTTTCTTT.

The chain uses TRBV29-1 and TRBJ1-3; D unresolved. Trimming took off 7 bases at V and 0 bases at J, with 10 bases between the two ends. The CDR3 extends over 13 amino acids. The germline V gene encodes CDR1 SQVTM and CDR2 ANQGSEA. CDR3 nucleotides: TGCAGCGCCTCCTGGGGCTCTGGAAACACCATATATTTT. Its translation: CSASWGSGNTIYF.

CDR3 in DNA: TGTGCCAGCAGCCCAGGGGGCGGCACTGAAGCTTTCTTT. Protein product: CASSPGGGTEAFF. The V and J genes are TRBV7-9 and TRBJ1-1, with 8 bases matching TRBD1. The CDR3 totals 13 residues. The germline V gene has CDR1 SEHNR and CDR2 FQNEAQ (reference sequence). V lost 5 bases to trimming and J lost 4 bases; unmatched junction nucleotides: 3.

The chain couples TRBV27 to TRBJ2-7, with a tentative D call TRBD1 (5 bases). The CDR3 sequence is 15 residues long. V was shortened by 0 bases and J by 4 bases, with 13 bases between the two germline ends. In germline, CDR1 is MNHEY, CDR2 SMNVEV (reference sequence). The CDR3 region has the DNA TGTGCCAGCAGTTTATCCCTCTCGACAGTTTACGAGCAGTACTTC. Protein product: CASSLSLSTVYEQYF.

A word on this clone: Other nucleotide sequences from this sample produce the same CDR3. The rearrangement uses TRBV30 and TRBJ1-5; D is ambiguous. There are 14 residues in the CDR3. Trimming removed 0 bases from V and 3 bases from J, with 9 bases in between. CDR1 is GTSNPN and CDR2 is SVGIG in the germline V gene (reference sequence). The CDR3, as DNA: TGTGCCTGGAGTGTAGGGAGTTCCAATCAGCCCCAGCATTTT. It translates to CAWSVGSSNQPQHF.

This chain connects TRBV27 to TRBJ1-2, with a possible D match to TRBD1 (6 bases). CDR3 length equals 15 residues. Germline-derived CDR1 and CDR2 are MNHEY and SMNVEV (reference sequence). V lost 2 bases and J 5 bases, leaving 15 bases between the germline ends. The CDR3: CASSLAGEGGYGYTF. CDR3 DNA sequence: TGTGCCAGCAGTTTAGCAGGGGAAGGGGGTTATGGCTACACCTTC.

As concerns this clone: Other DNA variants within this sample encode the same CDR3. The CDR3 DNA is TGTGCCAGCAGCTTGGACAGGGGATCGTACAATGAGCAGTTCTTC. It yields the protein CASSLDRGSYNEQFF. V usage is TRBV5-4 and J usage is TRBJ2-1; TRBD1 matches at 7 bases. CDR1 and CDR2 (germline): SGHNT, YYREEE (reference sequence). This CDR3 spans 15 amino acids. The trim removed 0 bases at V and 4 bases at J, leaving 4 bases unmatched. The variable domain in full, with the rest retrieved from reference TRBV5-4 and TRBJ2-1, is ETGVTQSPTHLIKTRGQQVTLRCSSQSGHNTVSWYQQALGQGPQFIFQYYREEENGRGNFPPRFSGLQFPNYSSELNVNALELDDSALYLCASSLDRGSYNEQFFGPGTRLTVL.

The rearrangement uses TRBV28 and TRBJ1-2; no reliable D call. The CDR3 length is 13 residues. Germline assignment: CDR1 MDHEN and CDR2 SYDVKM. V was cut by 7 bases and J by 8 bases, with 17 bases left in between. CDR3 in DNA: TGTGCCAGCACAAATAATAGGATGGAGGGCTACACCTTC. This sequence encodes CASTNNRMEGYTF.